The present T cell receptor beta chain was sequenced within a study of Tregs in tolerant kidney transplant recipients. Unstimulated Tregs (CD4+CD25+CD127-) and CD4+CD25- non-Tregs were sorted from PBMCs. A word on this clone: Its antigen is still unknown.

Study-wide results and caveats: In tolerant patients, donor-specific Tregs outgrew total Tregs, suggesting antigen-driven expansion. Activated donor B cell expansion appeared to reveal the most relevant donor-specific TCRbeta repertoire. Nucleotide sequences could not be compared across some patients' samples due to primer changes.

With 0 bases clipped from V and 4 bases from J, the junction kept 4 bases outside the gene matches. CDR3 length: 15 amino acids. Germline V lookup: CDR1 SGDLS, CDR2 YYNGEE. The assay was immunoSEQ multiplex PCR, and TCRdb's table has in-frame clones only and misses some. Here the sample spans around 98,000 clones, under 95% being singletons. The receptor's source is a human donor who received a combined kidney and bone marrow transplant. The material was CD4+ T cells from blood, obtained before the transplant. The V call is TRBV9, the J call TRBJ2-1; 7 nucleotides line up with TRBD1. CDR3 amino acids: CASSVDQGVYNEQFF. In DNA form, the CDR3 reads TGTGCCAGCAGCGTAGATCAGGGGGTTTACAATGAGCAGTTCTTC.